The 14 T cell receptor beta chains in this list originate from one sample, sequenced in a study of identical twins. MiXCR was run by TCRdb on the 5' RACE reads, yielding one entry per CDR3 protein. This table has approximately 220,000 distinct CDR3 sequences, roughly a tenth appearing once. The specimen was memory (CD45RO+) T cells sorted from blood. The receptors shown here come from a woman between 18 and 29 years old in good health.

This clonotype was picked up many times. This sequence joins TRBV29-1 and TRBJ2-3, with D possibly matching TRBD2 (7 bases). Looked up from germline, CDR1 is SQVTM and CDR2 is ANQGSEA. Trimming took 4 bases from V and 1 from J, leaving 24 bases between them. This CDR3 region has 18 residues. CDR3: CSVAFGGPSSTGTDTQYF. Written as DNA, the CDR3 is TGCAGCGTTGCGTTCGGGGGGCCTTCGAGTACGGGCACAGATACGCAGTATTTT.

This clonotype was seen only a few times. This chain links TRBV10-3 with TRBJ1-4; D may be TRBD1 (5 bases). The length of the CDR3 is 14 residues. V gave up 8 bases and J gave up 8 bases, with 18 bases separating them. Germline loops: CDR1 ENHRY, CDR2 SYGVKD. The CDR3 coding sequence is TGTGCCATCCCCATGGGACGGTCTAGGGAAAAACTGTTTTTT. Translated: CAIPMGRSREKLFF.

This clonotype turned up a few times. The chain joins TRBV6-2 or TRBV6-3 to TRBJ2-7, with a weak D call TRBD2 (8 bases). The CDR3 totals 20 residues. Trimming pared 0 bases from V and 3 bases from J, leaving 27 bases between. Germline CDR1 and CDR2: MNHEY and SVGEGT. The DNA for the CDR3 is TGTGCCAGCAGTTACTCGAGACTAGCGCTCACCAGGGGGAGCGGCTACGAGCAGTACTTC. Its translation: CASSYSRLALTRGSGYEQYF.

This clonotype was found many times. The chain links TRBV5-1 to TRBJ2-1; 12 bases fit TRBD1. Germline CDR1 and CDR2: SGHRS and YFSETQ. The CDR3 has 16 residues. The junction had 5 bases not matched to a gene; V was cut back by 0 bases and J by 7 bases. Here the CDR3 DNA reads TGCGCCAGCAGCTTGGTGGGACAGGGGGCAAGGAATGAGCAGTTCTTC. Its protein product is CASSLVGQGARNEQFF.

This clonotype was counted many times. The chain uses TRBV5-1 and TRBJ2-7, with a weak D call TRBD1 (6 bases). V was shortened by 4 bases and J by 6 bases, with 17 bases between the two germline ends. CDR3 length equals 14 residues. Germline V gene lookup returns CDR1 SGHRS and CDR2 YFSETQ. In DNA form, the CDR3 reads TGCGCCAGCAGCCAGGACAGTGGAAAGCTCGAGCAGTACTTC. Amino acid sequence: CASSQDSGKLEQYF.

CDR3 protein: CASSQLTGRDTIYF. CDR3 coding DNA: TGTGCCAGCAGCCAATTGACAGGGAGGGACACCATATATTTT. The chain carries TRBV3-1 and TRBJ1-3, with TRBD1 matching over 7 bases. The CDR3 loop spans 14 amino acids. V was clipped by 2 bases and J by 8 bases; unmatched bases: 6. Germline assignment: CDR1 LGHDT and CDR2 YNNKEL (reference sequence).

This clonotype came up a few times. The chain is built from TRBV11-2 and TRBJ2-3, with D perhaps TRBD2 (6 bases). The CDR3 runs 14 residues. Deletions cut 4 bases from V and 1 base from J, with 9 bases between. Germline V gives CDR1 SGHAT, CDR2 FQNNGV. DNA for the CDR3: TGTGCCAGCAGCTGGGCTAGCGGCACAGATACGCAGTATTTT. As protein: CASSWASGTDTQYF. Using reference TRBV11-2 and TRBJ2-3 for the parts outside the CDR3, the full variable domain is EAGVAQSPRYKIIEKRQSVAFWCNPISGHATLYWYQQILGQGPKLLIQFQNNGVVDDSQLPKDRFSAERLKGVDSTLKIQPAKLEDSAVYLCASSWASGTDTQYFGPGTRLTVL.

The J gene is TRBJ1-1, the V gene TRBV18; D is undetermined. There are 19 residues in the CDR3. Germline lookup yields CDR1 KGHSH and CDR2 LQKENI. Trimming shortened V by 4 bases and J by 0 bases, and 24 bases separated the two germline ends. The CDR3: CASSRGAAYTASMNTEAFF. The CDR3 region has the DNA TGTGCCAGCTCACGCGGTGCAGCTTATACGGCTTCCATGAACACTGAAGCTTTCTTT. Full variable domain (outside the CDR3, taken from reference TRBV18 and TRBJ1-1): NAGVMQNPRHLVRRRGQEARLRCSPMKGHSHVYWYRQLPEEGLKFMVYLQKENIIDESGMPKERFSAEFPKEGPSILRIQQVVRGDSAAYFCASSRGAAYTASMNTEAFFGQGTRLTVV.

In its sample, this clonotype was seen many times. This sequence joins TRBV12-3 or TRBV12-4 and TRBJ2-7, with D maybe TRBD1 (5 bases). The CDR3 is 15 residues long. V was pared by 6 bases and J by 6 bases, with 21 bases between. The CDR3 coding sequence is TGTGCCAGCAGCGGCGACAGACCCGCAGGAAGCGAGCAGTACTTC. Amino acid sequence: CASSGDRPAGSEQYF.

The gene calls are TRBV12-3 or TRBV12-4 and TRBJ1-2, with a tentative D call TRBD1 (6 bases). The CDR3 spans 11 residues. Between the trimmed V and J ends, which lost 6 bases and 7 bases, there was a span of 9 bases. CDR3 sequence (DNA): TGTGCCAGCAGACAGGGTTTTGGCTACACCTTC. Protein: CASRQGFGYTF.

This chain joins TRBV20-1 and TRBJ1-1; perhaps TRBD1 as D (6 bases). This CDR3 is 12 amino acids long. The germline V and J ends were trimmed by 0 bases and 10 bases, with 12 bases remaining between them. Germline V gene lookup returns CDR1 DFQATT and CDR2 SNEGSKA (reference sequence). This chain's CDR3 is CSARETGWGAFF. The CDR3 DNA reads TGCAGTGCTAGAGAGACAGGCTGGGGAGCTTTCTTT.

This clonotype was detected only a few times. V gene TRBV7-2 combines with J gene TRBJ2-1, with D tentatively TRBD1 (6 bases). V gave up 4 bases and J gave up 7 bases, with 23 bases separating them. The CDR3 contains 17 residues. Germline lookup yields CDR1 SGHTA and CDR2 FQGNSA. CDR3: CASSWTRPGTLRNEQFF. CDR3 sequence (DNA): TGTGCCAGCAGCTGGACTCGGCCCGGGACACTCAGAAATGAGCAGTTCTTC.

V gene TRBV20-1 combines with J gene TRBJ2-1; 11 positions match TRBD2. The CDR3 loop spans 15 amino acids. Germline CDR1 DFQATT, CDR2 SNEGSKA (reference sequence). V lost 0 bases to trimming and J lost 6 bases; unmatched junction nucleotides: 4. The CDR3 here is CSARDPLAGGNEQFF. Written as DNA, the CDR3 is TGCAGTGCTAGAGATCCCCTAGCGGGAGGCAATGAGCAGTTCTTC.

In this sample, this clonotype turned up a few times. V is TRBV6-2 or TRBV6-3 and J is TRBJ2-7; 7 nucleotides line up with TRBD1. CDR1 is MNHEY, CDR2 SVGEGT, per germline. Trimming took 10 bases from V and 3 from J; bases not matched to a gene: 6. The CDR3 has 12 residues. CDR3 in DNA: TGTGCCACCACGGGACAGATCTACGAGCAGTACTTC. This sequence encodes CATTGQIYEQYF.